Below, one T cell receptor beta chain is given with its context. CDR3-region Arm-PCR and iRepertoire HTBI primers produced the TCR beta libraries. One entry per CDR3 protein, called by TCRdb with MiXCR from the multiplex PCR reads. The repertoire holds approximately 360,000 distinct CDR3 sequences, with about 23% as singletons. This record belongs to a study of regulatory T cells in long-lasting Graves disease. CDR1 and CDR2 from the germline V gene are LGHDT and YNNKEL (reference sequence). CDR3 length: 13 residues. V was pared by 4 bases and J by 9 bases, with 10 bases between. Sample time point: persistent/refractory GD, antithyroid drugs over 5 years with positive TRAb. RNA extracted from PBMCs served as the sequencing template.

The chain combines TRBV3-1 with TRBJ1-6; D gene unclear. The input for sequencing was peripheral blood mononuclear cells (PBMCs), taken when the disease was refractory, from a patient treated with antithyroid drugs. The TCR originated in a woman aged 40 to 50 with Graves disease. The CDR3 bases are TGTGCCAGCAGCCTCGGGCTCGCTTCACCCCTCCACTTT. This gives the protein CASSLGLASPLHF.